Listed below are T cell receptor beta chains from one sample, sequenced in a study of blood T cell repertoires in COVID-19. The assay was immunoSEQ multiplex PCR, and TCRdb's table has in-frame clones only and misses some. The sample has more than 85,000 clones, more than 65% seen once; the top ten hold 7% to 9%. The sample consisted of peripheral blood. Source of these receptors: a woman of 80 years or more with active or convalescent COVID-19. CDR3s include the opening cysteine and the closing phenylalanine or tryptophan. The D gene is left open where the match is weak. Part of the rows lack a size; the others show once, few, many or a class for expanded clones.

d_gene	abundance	v_gene	j_gene	CDR3aa	CDR3nt
-	once	TRBV11-1	TRBJ1-3	CASSLSGGSGNTIYF	TGTGCCAGCAGCTTAAGCGGGGGCTCTGGAAACACCATATATTTT
-	-	TRBV11-2	TRBJ2-1	CASSLTEGNEQFF	TGTGCCAGCAGCTTAACAGAGGGCAATGAGCAGTTCTTC
-	-	TRBV7-3	TRBJ2-7	CASSRDEQYF	TGTGCCAGTTCCCGCGACGAGCAGTACTTC
TRBD1	-	TRBV5-1	TRBJ2-7	CASSISGTGGGEQYF	TGCGCCAGCAGCATCTCCGGGACAGGGGGCGGGGAGCAGTACTTC
-	-	TRBV5-1	TRBJ2-3	CASKVNKESRITDTQYF	TGCGCCAGCAAAGTTAATAAGGAGAGTCGGATAACAGATACGCAGTATTTT
-	once	TRBV6-6	TRBJ2-5	CASSYDSPTQYF	TGTGCCAGCAGTTACGACAGCCCGACCCAGTACTTC
-	-	TRBV6-5	TRBJ2-1	CASSRQLSDYNEQFF	TGTGCCAGCAGCAGACAGCTTTCGGATTACAATGAGCAGTTCTTC
TRBD2	few	TRBV27	TRBJ2-1	CASSRLAGTPYNEQFF	TGTGCCAGCAGCCGACTAGCGGGAACCCCCTACAATGAGCAGTTCTTC
-	-	TRBV2	TRBJ1-6	CASKEPVIYNSPLHF	TGTGCCAGCAAGGAGCCAGTTATCTATAATTCACCCCTCCACTTT
-	-	TRBV6-2/TRBV6-3	TRBJ1-5	CASSYPGQPQHF	TGTGCCAGCAGTTACCCAGGTCAGCCCCAGCATTTT
TRBD2	-	TRBV6-2/TRBV6-3	TRBJ2-3	CASSTVREEYF	TGTGCCAGCAGTACTGTGCGGGAGGAGTATTTT
-	-	TRBV14	TRBJ1-4	CASRGHWNEKLFF	TGTGCCAGCAGGGGGCATTGGAATGAAAAACTGTTTTTT
-	-	TRBV7-2	TRBJ2-2	CASSLRFRAGRTGELFF	TGTGCCAGCAGCCTCCGGTTTCGGGCGGGAAGGACCGGGGAGCTGTTTTTT
TRBD1	-	TRBV13	TRBJ1-2	CASRISDRGIGYGYTF	TGTGCCAGCAGGATTTCGGACAGGGGGATAGGGTATGGCTACACCTTC
-	-	TRBV11-2	TRBJ1-2	CASSLSRTDNGYTF	TGTGCCAGCAGCCTCTCACGGACAGACAATGGCTACACCTTC
TRBD2	-	TRBV19	TRBJ2-5	CASSIATSGRVRETQYF	TGTGCCAGTAGTATAGCTACTAGCGGGAGGGTTAGGGAGACCCAGTACTTC